This is a list of T cell receptor beta chains from one sample in a study of blood T cell repertoires in COVID-19. Sequencing was performed with immunoSEQ multiplex PCR; in TCRdb, only in-frame clones are kept and a portion is missing. The table lists 15,000 to 20,000 clones, around 88% of them singletons. The sequencing input was peripheral blood. All receptors derive from a human donor in a cohort sampled during active COVID-19. Each CDR3 is given with its conserved first and last residue. The D gene is left open where the match is weak. Some rows mark clone size as missing; the rest say once, few, many or name a class of expanded clone.

d_call	v_call	clone_size	j_call	cdr3_nt	cdr3_aa
TRBD2	TRBV7-7	NA	TRBJ2-5	TGTGCTAGCGCGACTAGCGGGAGGTTCGGGCAAGAGACCCAGTACTTC	CASATSGRFGQETQYF
NA	TRBV4-1	NA	TRBJ1-3	TGCGCCAGCAGCCAAGATAAGGGAGCGGACACCATATATTTT	CASSQDKGADTIYF
TRBD1	TRBV5-1	NA	TRBJ1-5	TGCGCCAGCAGCTTGTCAGGGGGCGATCAGCCCCAGCATTTT	CASSLSGGDQPQHF
NA	TRBV2	NA	TRBJ2-1	TGTGCCAGCAGTGGGGCCGCGAGCGAGCAGTTCTTC	CASSGAASEQFF
TRBD2	TRBV7-4	NA	TRBJ2-3	TGTGCCAGCAGCTCATTCGGGGCGGGGGGGAGCACAGATACGCAGTATTTT	CASSSFGAGGSTDTQYF
NA	TRBV19	few	TRBJ2-4	TGTGCCAGTAGTTTGACTTCTCTAGCCAAAAACATTCAGTACTTC	CASSLTSLAKNIQYF
NA	TRBV5-5	NA	TRBJ2-1	TGTGCCAGCAGCTGGGACTCCGGTGAGCAGTTCTTC	CASSWDSGEQFF
NA	TRBV27	NA	TRBJ2-7	TGTGCCAGCAGAATGGCGGGGAGCTCCTACGAGCAGTACTTC	CASRMAGSSYEQYF
TRBD1	TRBV24-1	NA	TRBJ2-2	TGTGCCACCGGCTCGACAGGGGAGGACGGGGAGCTGTTTTTT	CATGSTGEDGELFF
TRBD2	TRBV11-3	NA	TRBJ2-7	TGTGCCAGCAGCTTAGATGTGAGCGGGAGCTCCTACGAGCAGTACTTC	CASSLDVSGSSYEQYF
TRBD2	TRBV7-3	NA	TRBJ2-2	TGTGCCAGCAGCTTGCGAACTAGCGGGTACACCGGGGAGCTGTTTTTT	CASSLRTSGYTGELFF
TRBD2	TRBV3-1/TRBV3-2	NA	TRBJ2-3	TGTGCCAGCAGCCAACCCGAAGCGGGAGAGGGCACAGATACGCAGTATTTT	CASSQPEAGEGTDTQYF
NA	TRBV11-3	NA	TRBJ2-3	TGTGCCAGCAGCCCCGGGAGCGGAAGCACAGATACGCAGTATTTT	CASSPGSGSTDTQYF
NA	TRBV9	NA	TRBJ2-5	TGTGCCAGCAGCGTGGCCGGGACAAGGGAAGAGACCCAGTACTTC	CASSVAGTREETQYF
NA	TRBV7-3	once	TRBJ1-2	TGTGCCAGCAGCTTAATGGCAGGGCAAGGCTACACCTTC	CASSLMAGQGYTF
TRBD2	TRBV6-2/TRBV6-3	NA	TRBJ2-5	TGTGCCAGCAGTTCCCGGACTAGCGGGAGGGCCCAGGAGACCCAGTACTTC	CASSSRTSGRAQETQYF
NA	TRBV5-5	NA	TRBJ2-1	TGTGCCAGCAGATATAGAGCGGATAGCTCCTACAATGAGCAGTTCTTC	CASRYRADSSYNEQFF
NA	TRBV11-2	NA	TRBJ1-3	TGTGCCAGCAGCTTAGATCTTAGCTCTGGAAACACCATATATTTT	CASSLDLSSGNTIYF
NA	TRBV7-2	NA	TRBJ2-1	TGTGCCAGCAGCGGCGGGACAGCCTACAATGAGCAGTTCTTC	CASSGGTAYNEQFF
NA	TRBV27	few	TRBJ1-4	TGTGCCAGCAGTTTCCGGGATGCTAATGAAAAACTGTTTTTT	CASSFRDANEKLFF
TRBD1	TRBV3-1/TRBV3-2	NA	TRBJ1-5	TGTGCCAGCAGCCAAGGGGGCAGGGGGCAAGGGCAGCCCCAGCATTTT	CASSQGGRGQGQPQHF
TRBD1	TRBV4-1	NA	TRBJ2-7	TGCGCCAGCAGCCAAGGGACAGGGGGCACGTACGAGCAGTACTTC	CASSQGTGGTYEQYF